This note documents a single TCR beta chain sequence. What it recognizes is unknown. It was approximately 280 ng DNA, about 33,000 T cell genomes, that went into each replicate PCR of unsorted PBMC. Assay used: immunoSEQ multiplex PCR; TCRdb lists only in-frame clones, some missing. The data contain approximately 470,000 clones, about 85% of them singletons. The entry originates in a study of shared clonotypes between healthy human individuals. Unsorted samples drew genomic DNA from roughly 88 million PBMCs. The germline V gene encodes CDR1 SQVTM and CDR2 ANQGSEA. This CDR3 is 14 amino acids long. Trimming left V 2 bases short and J 11 bases short, with 20 bases between. Study-wide findings and caveats: Clonotype sharing among the donors was expected to vary with sequencing depth.

The sequence was obtained from a woman in her forties in good health. Some clones in this sample may be carry-over from other donors' samples. The specimen sequenced was PBMCs. This rearrangement joins TRBV29-1 to TRBJ2-3, with no clear D. The CDR3 spells CSVERYTSGEEQYF. The CDR3 DNA reads TGCAGCGTTGAACGGTATACGAGTGGCGAGGAGCAGTATTTT.